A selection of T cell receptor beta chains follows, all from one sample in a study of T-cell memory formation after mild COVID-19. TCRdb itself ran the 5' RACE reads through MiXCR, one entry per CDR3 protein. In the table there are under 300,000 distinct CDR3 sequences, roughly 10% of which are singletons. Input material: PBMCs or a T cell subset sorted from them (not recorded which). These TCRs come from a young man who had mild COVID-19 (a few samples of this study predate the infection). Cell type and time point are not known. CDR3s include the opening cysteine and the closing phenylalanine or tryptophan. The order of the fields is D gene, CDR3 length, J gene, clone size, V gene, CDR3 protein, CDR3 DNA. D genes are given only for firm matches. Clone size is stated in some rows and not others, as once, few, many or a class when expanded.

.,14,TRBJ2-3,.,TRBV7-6,CASSPSSGADTQYF,TGTGCCAGCAGCCCCTCTTCCGGGGCAGATACGCAGTATTTT
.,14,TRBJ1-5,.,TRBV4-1,CASSPGRANQPQHF,TGCGCCAGCAGCCCGGGCAGGGCCAATCAGCCCCAGCATTTT
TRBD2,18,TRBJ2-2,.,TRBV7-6,CASSRTSGGALGTGELFF,TGTGCCAGCAGCCGGACTAGCGGGGGGGCGCTGGGCACCGGGGAGCTGTTTTTT
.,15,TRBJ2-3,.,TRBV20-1,CSAPHQGGSTDTQYF,TGCAGTGCACCTCACCAGGGGGGTTCCACAGATACGCAGTATTTT
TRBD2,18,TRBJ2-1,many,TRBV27,CASSAGTSGETPYNEQFF,TGTGCCAGCAGTGCTGGGACTAGCGGGGAGACACCCTACAATGAGCAGTTCTTC
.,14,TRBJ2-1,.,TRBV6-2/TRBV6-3,CASTLLYGGNEQFF,TGTGCCAGCACCCTCCTCTACGGGGGCAATGAGCAGTTCTTC
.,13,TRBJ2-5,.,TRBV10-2,CASSESGSRHQYF,TGCGCCAGCAGTGAGTCGGGGAGCCGACACCAGTACTTC
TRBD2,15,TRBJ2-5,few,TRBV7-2,CASSPRGGRGETQYF,TGTGCCAGCAGCCCTCGGGGGGGCCGCGGAGAGACCCAGTACTTC
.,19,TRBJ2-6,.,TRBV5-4,CASSLPGVPPLSGANVLTF,TGTGCCAGCAGCTTGCCCGGGGTGCCCCCTCTCTCTGGGGCCAACGTCCTGACTTTC
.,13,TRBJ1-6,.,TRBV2,CASGTEDISPLHF,TGTGCCAGCGGGACTGAGGACATCTCACCCCTCCACTTT
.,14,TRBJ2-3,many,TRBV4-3,CASSPGASTDTQYF,TGCGCCAGCAGCCCGGGGGCTAGCACAGATACGCAGTATTTT
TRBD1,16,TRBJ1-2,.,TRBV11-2,CASSSVPRTGGNGYTF,TGTGCCAGCAGCTCCGTTCCCAGGACAGGGGGAAATGGCTACACCTTC
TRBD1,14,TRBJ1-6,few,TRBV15,CATSRPGQRSPLHF,TGTGCCACCAGCAGACCGGGACAGAGATCACCCCTCCACTTT
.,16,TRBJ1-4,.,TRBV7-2,CASSFVSGRTNEKLFF,TGTGCCAGCAGCTTTGTCTCCGGTCGGACTAATGAAAAACTGTTTTTT
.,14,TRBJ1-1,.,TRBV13,CASSFRRTNTEAFF,TGTGCCAGCAGCTTCCGACGGACGAACACTGAAGCTTTCTTT
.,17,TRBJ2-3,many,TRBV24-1,CATSDFPEGPSADTQYF,TGTGCCACCAGTGATTTTCCGGAAGGGCCAAGCGCAGATACGCAGTATTTT
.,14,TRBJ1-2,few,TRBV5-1,CASSSGALNYGYTF,TGCGCCAGCAGCTCCGGGGCCCTTAACTATGGCTACACCTTC
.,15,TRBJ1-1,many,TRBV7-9,CASSLVSGSTTEAFF,TGTGCCAGCAGCTTAGTGTCCGGGAGTACCACTGAAGCTTTCTTT
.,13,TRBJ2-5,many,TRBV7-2,CASSFRYQETQYF,TGCGCCAGCAGCTTCCGGTACCAAGAGACCCAGTACTTC
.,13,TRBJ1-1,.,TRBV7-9,CASSFPPGSEAFF,TGTGCCAGCAGCTTTCCCCCGGGGTCTGAAGCTTTCTTT
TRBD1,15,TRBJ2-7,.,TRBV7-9,CASSLGQGVSYEQYF,TGTGCCAGCAGCTTGGGACAGGGGGTCTCCTACGAGCAGTACTTC
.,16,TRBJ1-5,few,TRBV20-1,CSARGMRQISNQPQHF,TGCAGTGCTAGAGGAATGCGACAGATTAGCAATCAGCCCCAGCATTTT
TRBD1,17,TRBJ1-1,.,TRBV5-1,CASSLLGDREGITEAFF,TGCGCCAGCAGCCTCCTGGGGGACAGGGAGGGAATCACTGAAGCTTTCTTT
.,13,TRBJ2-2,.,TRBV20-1,CSARDVGTGELFF,TGCAGTGCTAGAGATGTGGGGACCGGGGAGCTGTTTTTT